The rows below give T cell receptor beta chains drawn from one sample of a study of shared clonotypes between healthy human individuals. Produced via immunoSEQ multiplex PCR; TCRdb's table is partial and in-frame only. The table records millions of clones, approximately 95% of them present only once. Sequencing was performed on naive CD8+ T cells sorted from blood. All receptors come from a man younger than 30 in good health. CDR3s include the opening cysteine and the closing phenylalanine or tryptophan. The order of the fields is J gene, D gene, clone size, V gene, CDR3 protein, CDR3 DNA. The D gene is left open where the match is weak. Where a row states a size, it is once, few, many or the class of an expanded clone; other rows omit it.

j_call: TRBJ1-2
d_call: NA
clone_size: NA
v_call: TRBV5-4
cdr3_aa: CASSVLGVSYGYTF
cdr3_nt: TGTGCCAGCAGCGTCTTAGGGGTTTCCTATGGCTACACCTTC

j_call: TRBJ1-6
d_call: NA
clone_size: NA
v_call: TRBV7-9
cdr3_aa: CASSSALGGFNSPLHF
cdr3_nt: TGTGCCAGCAGCTCAGCCCTGGGGGGTTTTAATTCACCCCTCCACTTT

j_call: TRBJ2-5
d_call: TRBD1
clone_size: NA
v_call: TRBV7-6
cdr3_aa: CASSLDRGSWETQYF
cdr3_nt: TGTGCCAGCAGCTTAGACAGGGGGTCGTGGGAGACCCAGTACTTC

j_call: TRBJ1-2
d_call: NA
clone_size: NA
v_call: TRBV5-6
cdr3_aa: CASSFSREGYTF
cdr3_nt: TGTGCCAGCAGCTTTAGTAGAGAGGGCTACACCTTC

j_call: TRBJ2-3
d_call: TRBD2
clone_size: NA
v_call: TRBV4-1
cdr3_aa: CASSQETARSLAGSTDTQYF
cdr3_nt: TGCGCCAGCAGCCAAGAAACCGCCCGGAGCCTAGCGGGTAGCACAGATACGCAGTATTTT

j_call: TRBJ1-1
d_call: NA
clone_size: NA
v_call: TRBV9
cdr3_aa: CASSVEANTEAFF
cdr3_nt: TGTGCCAGCAGCGTTGAAGCTAACACTGAAGCTTTCTTT

j_call: TRBJ2-7
d_call: NA
clone_size: NA
v_call: TRBV11-2
cdr3_aa: CASSLAPGDYEQYF
cdr3_nt: TGTGCCAGCAGCTTAGCACCAGGAGACTACGAGCAGTACTTC

j_call: TRBJ2-7
d_call: TRBD2
clone_size: NA
v_call: TRBV6-1
cdr3_aa: CASSTGLAGAYEQYF
cdr3_nt: TGTGCCAGCAGTACGGGACTAGCGGGTGCCTACGAGCAGTACTTC

j_call: TRBJ2-3
d_call: NA
clone_size: NA
v_call: TRBV7-9
cdr3_aa: CASSAGTLDSTDTQYF
cdr3_nt: TGTGCCAGCAGCGCCGGGACACTGGATAGCACAGATACGCAGTATTTT

j_call: TRBJ1-2
d_call: NA
clone_size: NA
v_call: TRBV7-8
cdr3_aa: CASSFFSNYGYTF
cdr3_nt: TGTGCCAGCAGCTTCTTCTCTAACTATGGCTACACCTTC

j_call: TRBJ2-1
d_call: NA
clone_size: NA
v_call: TRBV29-1
cdr3_aa: CSVEIADSPYNEQFF
cdr3_nt: TGCAGCGTTGAAATAGCGGACAGCCCCTACAATGAGCAGTTCTTC

j_call: TRBJ2-2
d_call: NA
clone_size: NA
v_call: TRBV5-4
cdr3_aa: CASSFFGGGTGELFF
cdr3_nt: TGTGCCAGCAGCTTTTTCGGTGGCGGAACCGGGGAGCTGTTTTTT

j_call: TRBJ1-3
d_call: NA
clone_size: many
v_call: TRBV30
cdr3_aa: CAWSVAVGVGNTIYF
cdr3_nt: TGTGCCTGGAGTGTAGCCGTGGGGGTTGGAAACACCATATATTTT

j_call: TRBJ2-7
d_call: NA
clone_size: once
v_call: TRBV6-1
cdr3_aa: CASSELQGTTYEQYF
cdr3_nt: TGTGCCAGCAGTGAACTTCAGGGCACCACCTACGAGCAGTACTTC

j_call: TRBJ2-1
d_call: NA
clone_size: NA
v_call: TRBV27
cdr3_aa: CASSLSGAGARHEQFF
cdr3_nt: TGTGCCAGCAGTTTATCGGGGGCAGGGGCGAGGCATGAGCAGTTCTTC

j_call: TRBJ2-5
d_call: TRBD2
clone_size: NA
v_call: TRBV19
cdr3_aa: CASSTGTSLLIQETQYF
cdr3_nt: TGTGCCAGTAGTACGGGGACTAGTTTATTAATCCAAGAGACCCAGTACTTC

j_call: TRBJ2-7
d_call: NA
clone_size: NA
v_call: TRBV4-1
cdr3_aa: CASSQVEFHEQYF
cdr3_nt: TGCGCCAGCAGCCAAGTCGAGTTCCACGAGCAGTACTTC

j_call: TRBJ2-1
d_call: NA
clone_size: once
v_call: TRBV10-3
cdr3_aa: CAISEPDLEEYNEQFF
cdr3_nt: TGTGCCATCAGTGAGCCCGACTTAGAGGAGTACAATGAGCAGTTCTTC

j_call: TRBJ1-5
d_call: NA
clone_size: NA
v_call: TRBV9
cdr3_aa: CASSPGQYSNQPQHF
cdr3_nt: TGTGCCAGCAGCCCCGGACAGTATAGCAATCAGCCCCAGCATTTT

j_call: TRBJ1-4
d_call: NA
clone_size: NA
v_call: TRBV10-3
cdr3_aa: CATQGVGLTNEKLFF
cdr3_nt: TGTGCCACCCAAGGAGTGGGGCTAACTAATGAAAAACTGTTTTTT

j_call: TRBJ1-5
d_call: NA
clone_size: NA
v_call: TRBV10-1
cdr3_aa: CASSESGGQPQHF
cdr3_nt: TGCGCCAGCAGTGAGTCAGGGGGTCAGCCCCAGCATTTT

j_call: TRBJ2-2
d_call: TRBD1
clone_size: NA
v_call: TRBV7-9
cdr3_aa: CASSGQGVTGELFF
cdr3_nt: TGTGCCAGCAGCGGACAGGGCGTCACCGGGGAGCTGTTTTTT

j_call: TRBJ1-6
d_call: NA
clone_size: NA
v_call: TRBV7-9
cdr3_aa: CASSPQGNNSPLHF
cdr3_nt: TGTGCCAGCAGCCCTCAGGGCAATAATTCACCCCTCCACTTT

j_call: TRBJ2-7
d_call: TRBD1
clone_size: NA
v_call: TRBV5-1
cdr3_aa: CASSFGQELLYEQYF
cdr3_nt: TGCGCCAGCAGCTTCGGACAGGAACTTCTCTACGAGCAGTACTTC

j_call: TRBJ2-7
d_call: NA
clone_size: few
v_call: TRBV6-5
cdr3_aa: CASTTPTTYEQYF
cdr3_nt: TGTGCCAGCACCACCCCGACTACCTACGAGCAGTACTTC

j_call: TRBJ2-1
d_call: NA
clone_size: NA
v_call: TRBV19
cdr3_aa: CASSMAVGEQFF
cdr3_nt: TGTGCCAGTAGTATGGCGGTTGGTGAGCAGTTCTTC

j_call: TRBJ2-7
d_call: NA
clone_size: once
v_call: TRBV30
cdr3_aa: CAWTAENSYEQYF
cdr3_nt: TGTGCCTGGACAGCTGAAAACTCCTACGAGCAGTACTTC

j_call: TRBJ2-3
d_call: TRBD2
clone_size: NA
v_call: TRBV18
cdr3_aa: CASSRTSGRPDTQYF
cdr3_nt: TGTGCCAGCTCACGGACTAGCGGGAGGCCGGATACGCAGTATTTT

j_call: TRBJ2-7
d_call: TRBD1
clone_size: NA
v_call: TRBV12-5
cdr3_aa: CASGSQGQITYEQYF
cdr3_nt: TGTGCTAGTGGTTCGCAGGGACAGATAACCTACGAGCAGTACTTC

j_call: TRBJ1-1
d_call: NA
clone_size: NA
v_call: TRBV27
cdr3_aa: CASARQQEYPTEAFF
cdr3_nt: TGTGCCAGCGCTCGACAACAGGAATACCCGACTGAAGCTTTCTTT

j_call: TRBJ1-1
d_call: NA
clone_size: NA
v_call: TRBV18
cdr3_aa: CASSPPGRGFTEAFF
cdr3_nt: TGTGCCAGCTCACCACCGGGGCGGGGTTTCACTGAAGCTTTCTTT

j_call: TRBJ2-7
d_call: NA
clone_size: NA
v_call: TRBV6-5
cdr3_aa: CASSWGLSYEQYF
cdr3_nt: TGTGCCAGCAGTTGGGGACTTTCCTACGAGCAGTACTTC

j_call: TRBJ1-2
d_call: NA
clone_size: NA
v_call: TRBV10-3
cdr3_aa: CAISELTQSRGYTF
cdr3_nt: TGTGCCATCAGTGAGTTAACGCAAAGCCGTGGCTACACCTTC

j_call: TRBJ2-1
d_call: NA
clone_size: NA
v_call: TRBV27
cdr3_aa: CASSPSWVGGDNEQFF
cdr3_nt: TGTGCCAGCAGTCCCTCGTGGGTGGGGGGAGACAATGAGCAGTTCTTC

j_call: TRBJ1-3
d_call: NA
clone_size: NA
v_call: TRBV4-3
cdr3_aa: CASSQESGGSSGNTIYF
cdr3_nt: TGCGCCAGCAGCCAGGAAAGTGGGGGGAGCTCTGGAAACACCATATATTTT

j_call: TRBJ1-4
d_call: NA
clone_size: NA
v_call: TRBV5-4
cdr3_aa: CASSLGEKLFF
cdr3_nt: TGTGCCAGCAGCTTGGGCGAAAAACTGTTTTTT

j_call: TRBJ1-2
d_call: NA
clone_size: NA
v_call: TRBV6-5
cdr3_aa: CASAVLTGLDGYTF
cdr3_nt: TGTGCCAGCGCCGTGCTGACAGGTTTGGATGGCTACACCTTC

j_call: TRBJ2-7
d_call: NA
clone_size: NA
v_call: TRBV5-8
cdr3_aa: CASSWTESYEQYF
cdr3_nt: TGTGCCAGCAGCTGGACGGAATCCTACGAGCAGTACTTC

j_call: TRBJ2-7
d_call: NA
clone_size: NA
v_call: TRBV5-4
cdr3_aa: CASSLGGGEQYF
cdr3_nt: TGTGCCAGCAGCTTGGGCGGCGGTGAGCAGTACTTC

j_call: TRBJ2-7
d_call: TRBD2
clone_size: NA
v_call: TRBV4-1
cdr3_aa: CASSPGGDYEQYF
cdr3_nt: TGCGCCAGCAGCCCGGGAGGGGACTACGAGCAGTACTTC

j_call: TRBJ2-7
d_call: NA
clone_size: once
v_call: TRBV5-6
cdr3_aa: CASSLAGERSESYEQYF
cdr3_nt: TGTGCCAGCAGCTTGGCCGGGGAGCGCTCAGAATCCTACGAGCAGTACTTC

j_call: TRBJ1-3
d_call: NA
clone_size: few
v_call: TRBV9
cdr3_aa: CASSSGVSGNTIYF
cdr3_nt: TGTGCCAGCAGCTCAGGGGTCTCTGGAAACACCATATATTTT

j_call: TRBJ1-6
d_call: NA
clone_size: NA
v_call: TRBV7-2
cdr3_aa: CASGQRYTKQGEPLHF
cdr3_nt: TGTGCCAGCGGACAAAGGTACACCAAACAGGGAGAACCCCTCCACTTT

j_call: TRBJ2-1
d_call: NA
clone_size: NA
v_call: TRBV7-2
cdr3_aa: CASSFTGSLNNEQFF
cdr3_nt: TGTGCCAGCAGCTTCACAGGGTCCTTAAACAATGAGCAGTTCTTC

j_call: TRBJ2-7
d_call: TRBD1
clone_size: NA
v_call: TRBV4-3
cdr3_aa: CASSFWTGSSEQYF
cdr3_nt: TGCGCCAGCAGCTTTTGGACAGGGTCGAGCGAGCAGTACTTC

j_call: TRBJ1-1
d_call: NA
clone_size: NA
v_call: TRBV7-9
cdr3_aa: CASSLVEAFF
cdr3_nt: TGTGCCAGCAGCTTGGTTGAAGCTTTCTTT

j_call: TRBJ2-1
d_call: TRBD2
clone_size: NA
v_call: TRBV7-6
cdr3_aa: CASSKGLAEWNNEQFF
cdr3_nt: TGTGCCAGCAGCAAGGGACTAGCGGAGTGGAACAATGAGCAGTTCTTC

j_call: TRBJ1-6
d_call: TRBD1
clone_size: few
v_call: TRBV7-6
cdr3_aa: CASSFTGGSPLHF
cdr3_nt: TGTGCCAGCAGCTTTACAGGGGGTTCACCCCTCCACTTT

j_call: TRBJ2-7
d_call: NA
clone_size: NA
v_call: TRBV27
cdr3_aa: CASSPSWGEVLEGFEQYF
cdr3_nt: TGTGCCAGCAGTCCCTCTTGGGGCGAGGTTTTAGAGGGGTTCGAGCAGTACTTC

j_call: TRBJ2-1
d_call: NA
clone_size: few
v_call: TRBV7-2
cdr3_aa: CASSPRTAVSSYNEQFF
cdr3_nt: TGTGCCAGCAGCCCCCGGACAGCGGTAAGCTCCTACAATGAGCAGTTCTTC

j_call: TRBJ1-2
d_call: NA
clone_size: NA
v_call: TRBV4-1
cdr3_aa: CASSQESAVVYGYTF
cdr3_nt: TGCGCCAGCAGCCAAGAATCCGCGGTGGTGTATGGCTACACCTTC

j_call: TRBJ2-3
d_call: NA
clone_size: NA
v_call: TRBV5-6
cdr3_aa: CASSQTDTQYF
cdr3_nt: TGTGCCAGCAGCCAGACAGATACGCAGTATTTT

j_call: TRBJ2-3
d_call: TRBD2
clone_size: NA
v_call: TRBV6-1
cdr3_aa: CASSEGTSGTDTQYF
cdr3_nt: TGTGCCAGCAGTGAGGGGACTAGTGGTACAGATACGCAGTATTTT

j_call: TRBJ2-6
d_call: NA
clone_size: NA
v_call: TRBV9
cdr3_aa: CASSGTTVSGANVLTF
cdr3_nt: TGTGCCAGCAGCGGGACTACAGTCTCTGGGGCCAACGTCCTGACTTTC